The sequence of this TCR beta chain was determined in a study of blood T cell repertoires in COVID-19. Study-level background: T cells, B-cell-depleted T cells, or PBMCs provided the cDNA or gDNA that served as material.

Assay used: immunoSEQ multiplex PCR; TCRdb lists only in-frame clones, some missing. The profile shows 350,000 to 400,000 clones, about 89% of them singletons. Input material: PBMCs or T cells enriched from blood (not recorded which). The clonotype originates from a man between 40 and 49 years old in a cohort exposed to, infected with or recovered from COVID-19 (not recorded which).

CDR3 region: CASSQERRETQYF. The CDR3 DNA reads as TGCGCCAGCAGCCAAGAACGGAGGGAGACCCAGTACTTC. This chain uses TRBV4-1 with TRBJ2-5; a weak D match, TRBD2 (5 bases). There are 13 residues in the CDR3. Deletions cut 0 bases from V and 5 bases from J, with 7 bases between. The germline V gene has CDR1 MGHRA and CDR2 YSYEKL.